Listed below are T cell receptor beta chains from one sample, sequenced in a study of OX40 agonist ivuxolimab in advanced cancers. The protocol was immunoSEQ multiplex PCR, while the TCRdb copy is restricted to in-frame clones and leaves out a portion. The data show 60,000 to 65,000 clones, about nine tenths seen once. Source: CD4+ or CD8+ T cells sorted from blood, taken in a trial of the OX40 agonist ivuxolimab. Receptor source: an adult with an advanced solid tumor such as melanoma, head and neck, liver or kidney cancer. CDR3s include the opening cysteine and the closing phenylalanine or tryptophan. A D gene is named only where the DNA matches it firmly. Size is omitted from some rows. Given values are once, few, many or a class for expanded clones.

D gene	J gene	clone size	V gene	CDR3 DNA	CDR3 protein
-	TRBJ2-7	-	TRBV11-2	TGTGCCAGCAGCTTTCGACCGATCTACGAGCAGTACTTC	CASSFRPIYEQYF
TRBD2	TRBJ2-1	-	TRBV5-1	TGCGCCAGCGCCGGGGGACTAGCCCCATCTTTAGGGCAGTTCTTC	CASAGGLAPSLGQFF
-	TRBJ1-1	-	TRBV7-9	TGTGCCAGCAGCTTGGGGTTTGGCACTGAAGCTTTCTTT	CASSLGFGTEAFF
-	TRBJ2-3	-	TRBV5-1	TGCGCCAGCAGCATTTTTAGCGACCGCACAGATACGCAGTATTTT	CASSIFSDRTDTQYF
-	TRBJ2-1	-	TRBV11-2	TGTGCCAGCAGCTTAGTGATAACGAGTTCCTACAATGAGCAGTTCTTC	CASSLVITSSYNEQFF
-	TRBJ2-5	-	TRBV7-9	TGTGCCAGCAGCTTAAGTTTGGGTTCGGGAGAGACCCAGTACTTC	CASSLSLGSGETQYF
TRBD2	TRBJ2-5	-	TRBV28	TGTGCCAGCAGTTTAAATGCTAGCGGGAGAAAGGAGACCCAGTACTTC	CASSLNASGRKETQYF
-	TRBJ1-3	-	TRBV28	TGTGCCAGCAGTCTACCGGGACTGATCTCTGGAAACACCATATATTTT	CASSLPGLISGNTIYF
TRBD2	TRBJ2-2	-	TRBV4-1	TGCGCCAGCAGCCAAGCGAGTAGACTAGCGGGAGCCGGCGGGGAGCTGTTTTTT	CASSQASRLAGAGGELFF
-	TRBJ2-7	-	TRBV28	TGTGCCAGCAGTCGGCGGGGACCCGCCTACGAGCAGTACTTC	CASSRRGPAYEQYF
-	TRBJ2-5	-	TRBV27	TGTGCCAGCAGTCTCGCCGGGACCTTGGAGACCCAGTACTTC	CASSLAGTLETQYF
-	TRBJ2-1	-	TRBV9	TGTGCCAGCAGCGTCTACGGGAATGAGCAGTTCTTC	CASSVYGNEQFF
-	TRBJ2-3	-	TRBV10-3	TGTGCCACCTTAAATGGGGTTAGCGTACCGGATACGCAGTATTTT	CATLNGVSVPDTQYF
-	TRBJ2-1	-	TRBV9	TGTGCCAGCAGCGGAACGATACTCTACAATGAGCAGTTCTTC	CASSGTILYNEQFF
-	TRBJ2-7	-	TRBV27	TGTGCCAGCGGCCCCCCAAGGTTTCACGAGCAGTACTTC	CASGPPRFHEQYF
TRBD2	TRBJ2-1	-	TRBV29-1	TGCAGCGTTGAAGTTGGCGGGAGGGCCTTTCGGAATGAGCAGTTCTTC	CSVEVGGRAFRNEQFF
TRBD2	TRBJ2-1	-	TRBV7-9	TGTGCCAGCAGCCCAGGACTAGAGGATTACAATGAGCAGTTCTTC	CASSPGLEDYNEQFF
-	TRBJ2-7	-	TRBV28	TGTGCCAGCAGTTCGGCAGGCGCCTACGAGCAGTACTTC	CASSSAGAYEQYF
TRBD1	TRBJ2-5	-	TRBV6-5	TGTGCCAGCAGTTACTCAGACAGGGTGGAGGAGACCCAGTACTTC	CASSYSDRVEETQYF
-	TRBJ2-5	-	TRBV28	TGTGCCAGCAGTGGTCAGGATGGAAGAGAGACCCAGTACTTC	CASSGQDGRETQYF
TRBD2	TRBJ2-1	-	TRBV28	TGTGCCAGCAGTTTAGGAGCGGGAGTGATTCCTGAGCAGTTCTTC	CASSLGAGVIPEQFF
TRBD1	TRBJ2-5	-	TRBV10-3	TGTGCCATCAGTGAAATTCCTCCGACAGGGGGAGAGGAGACCCAGTACTTC	CAISEIPPTGGEETQYF
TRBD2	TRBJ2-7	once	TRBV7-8	TGTGCCAGCAGCGCCGGACTAGCGGTGCCCTACGAGCAGTACTTC	CASSAGLAVPYEQYF
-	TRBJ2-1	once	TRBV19	TGTGCCAGTAGCCCCACTCAGACGCCCTACAATGAGCAGTTCTTC	CASSPTQTPYNEQFF
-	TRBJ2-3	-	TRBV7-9	TGTGCCAGCAGCCCTGACTATGGGGGAGACACAGATACGCAGTATTTT	CASSPDYGGDTDTQYF
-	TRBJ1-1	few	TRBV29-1	TGCAGCTACCACAGGGTTGGAACTGAAGCTTTCTTT	CSYHRVGTEAFF
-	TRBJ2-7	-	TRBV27	TGTGCCAGCAGTTTAGTCGGGGGCGAGCAGTACTTC	CASSLVGGEQYF
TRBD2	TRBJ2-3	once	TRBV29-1	TGCAGCGTTGAGGCTAGCGGGAGGAGAGGAGCAGATACGCAGTATTTT	CSVEASGRRGADTQYF
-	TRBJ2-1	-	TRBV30	TGTGCCTGGAGTGAAGATGGCCTGTTGGATGAGCAGTTCTTC	CAWSEDGLLDEQFF
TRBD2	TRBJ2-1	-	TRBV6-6	TGTGCCAGCAGGACTAGCGGGGCCTACAATGAGCAGTTCTTC	CASRTSGAYNEQFF
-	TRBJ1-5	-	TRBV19	TGTGCCAGTAGTATCCTTATAGGGGCAAATCAGCCCCAGCATTTT	CASSILIGANQPQHF
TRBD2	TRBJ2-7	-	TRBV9	TGTGCCAGCAGCGTAGAGGTTAGCGGGAGGTTCGGAGAGCAGTACTTC	CASSVEVSGRFGEQYF
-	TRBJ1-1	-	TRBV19	TGTGCCAGTAGTATCTGGGGGAACACTGAAGCTTTCTTT	CASSIWGNTEAFF
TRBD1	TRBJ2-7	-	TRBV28	TGTGCCACTCAGGACAGGGCCTCCTACGAGCAGTACTTC	CATQDRASYEQYF
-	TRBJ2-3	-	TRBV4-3	TGCGCCAGCAGCCAAGGAGGGAGCGATACGCAGTATTTT	CASSQGGSDTQYF
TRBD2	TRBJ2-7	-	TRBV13	TGTGCCAGCAGCCCGTCGGGGGGCTACGAGCAGTACTTC	CASSPSGGYEQYF
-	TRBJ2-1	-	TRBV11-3	TGTGCCAGCAGCCTTAGCGGATACAATGAGCAGTTCTTC	CASSLSGYNEQFF
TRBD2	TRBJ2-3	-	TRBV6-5	TGTGCCACCTCACAGGTAGCGGGAGCAACAGATACGCAGTATTTT	CATSQVAGATDTQYF
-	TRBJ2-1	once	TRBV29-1	TGCAGCGTCCATACGGCGGGAAAGGATGAGCAGTTCTTC	CSVHTAGKDEQFF
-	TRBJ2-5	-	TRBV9	TGTGCCAGCAGCGTAACTCCCATGGAGACCCAGTACTTC	CASSVTPMETQYF
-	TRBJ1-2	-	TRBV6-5	TGTGCCAGCAGTTTACAACCTCCGGGTGGCTACACCTTC	CASSLQPPGGYTF
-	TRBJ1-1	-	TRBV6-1	TGTGCCAGCAACCTAGTCCCGGACACTGAAGCTTTCTTT	CASNLVPDTEAFF